This T cell receptor (beta chain) was sequenced during a study of blood T cell repertoires in COVID-19. The germline V and J ends were trimmed by 0 bases and 6 bases, with 14 bases remaining between them. The CDR3 has 15 amino acids. Germline V gives CDR1 MNHEY, CDR2 SVGAGI. The protocol was immunoSEQ multiplex PCR, while the TCRdb copy is restricted to in-frame clones and leaves out a portion. The table lists under 65,000 clones, 91% of them singletons. The rearrangement uses TRBV6-5 and TRBJ1-2; D is perhaps TRBD1 (6 bases). The sequenced material came from peripheral blood. This receptor was identified in a man aged 50 or older with acute or convalescent COVID-19. The CDR3 loop is CASSYSGGQGNGYTF. The CDR3 region has the DNA TGTGCCAGCAGTTACTCGGGTGGGCAGGGGAATGGCTACACCTTC.